This T cell receptor (beta chain) was identified during a study of CD8+ T cells in alopecia areata. This clone was recorded a few times. Isolated RNA was reverse transcribed into cDNA used as the sequencing template. The repertoire was sequenced with immunoSEQ multiplex PCR; TCRdb's copy has only in-frame clones and lacks some. The table lists some 110,000 clones, roughly two fifths of them singletons. CDR1 is SQVTM, CDR2 ANQGSEA, per germline. The CDR3 loop spans 17 amino acids. V lost 4 bases and J lost 0, with 19 bases in between. Sequencing input: CD4+ T cells sorted from blood. This receptor was taken from a human donor with alopecia areata. This chain connects TRBV29-1 to TRBJ2-1; D is possibly TRBD1 (7 bases). This CDR3 is CSVVIGGGTSSYNEQFF. Here the CDR3 DNA reads TGCAGCGTTGTTATAGGGGGCGGGACGAGCTCCTACAATGAGCAGTTCTTC.